The source of this TCR beta chain is a study of Ad26.COV2.S vaccination and SARS-CoV-2 variants. Clones were sequenced by immunoSEQ multiplex PCR, and TCRdb holds only the in-frame ones, with some missing. The sample records 350,000 to 500,000 clones, less than 95% being singletons. General study findings and limits: Vaccinated individuals (as opposed to placebo recipients) had higher spike-specific TCR breadth.

CDR1 and CDR2 from the germline V gene are SEHNR and FQNEAQ (reference sequence). With V trimmed by 0 bases and J by 4 bases, 4 bases remained unmatched. The CDR3 contains 17 residues. Indicated treatment: 19 received Ad26.COV2.S at low or high dose, single or two shots; about 5 received placebo; per-sample allocation not given. Sampling was done on day 63 after the first vaccine or placebo injection. As for this clone: The target antigen is unknown.

This sample comprised peripheral blood, obtained in a trial of Ad26.COV2.S vaccine versus placebo. The sequence derives from a person between 18 and 60 years old who received the Ad26.COV2.S COVID-19 vaccine or a placebo. The chain employs TRBV7-9 and TRBJ2-7; 15 nucleotides agree with TRBD2. CDR3 loop: CASSLAGLAGGNYEQYF. CDR3 nucleotides: TGTGCCAGCAGCTTAGCGGGACTAGCGGGAGGAAATTACGAGCAGTACTTC.